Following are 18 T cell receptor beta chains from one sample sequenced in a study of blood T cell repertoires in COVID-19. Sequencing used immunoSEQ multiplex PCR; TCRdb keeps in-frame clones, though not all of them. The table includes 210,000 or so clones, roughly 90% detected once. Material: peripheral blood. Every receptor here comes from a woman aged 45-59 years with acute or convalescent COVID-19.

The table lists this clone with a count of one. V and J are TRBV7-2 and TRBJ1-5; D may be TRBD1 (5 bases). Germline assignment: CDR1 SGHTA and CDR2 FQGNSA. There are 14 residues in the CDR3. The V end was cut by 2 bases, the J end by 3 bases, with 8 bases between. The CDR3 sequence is CASSLTRANQPQHF. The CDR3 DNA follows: TGTGCCAGCAGCTTAACCAGGGCCAATCAGCCCCAGCATTTT. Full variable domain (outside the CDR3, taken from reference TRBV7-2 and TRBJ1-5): GAGVSQSPSNKVTEKGKDVELRCDPISGHTALYWYRQSLGQGLEFLIYFQGNSAPDKSGLPSDRFSAERTGGSVSTLTIQRTQQEDSAVYLCASSLTRANQPQHFGDGTRLSIL.

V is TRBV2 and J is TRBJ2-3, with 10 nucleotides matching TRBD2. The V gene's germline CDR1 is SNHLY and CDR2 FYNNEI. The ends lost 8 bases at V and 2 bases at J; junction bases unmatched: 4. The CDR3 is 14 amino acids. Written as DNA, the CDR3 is TGTGCCAGCGGGCTAGCGGGAGTCACAGATACGCAGTATTTT. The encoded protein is CASGLAGVTDTQYF.

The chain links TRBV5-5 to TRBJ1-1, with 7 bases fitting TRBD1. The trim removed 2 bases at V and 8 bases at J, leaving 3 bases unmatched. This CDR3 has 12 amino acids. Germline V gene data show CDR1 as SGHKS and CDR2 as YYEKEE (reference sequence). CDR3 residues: CASSLRTGEAFF. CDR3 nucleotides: TGTGCCAGCAGCTTAAGGACAGGAGAAGCTTTCTTT.

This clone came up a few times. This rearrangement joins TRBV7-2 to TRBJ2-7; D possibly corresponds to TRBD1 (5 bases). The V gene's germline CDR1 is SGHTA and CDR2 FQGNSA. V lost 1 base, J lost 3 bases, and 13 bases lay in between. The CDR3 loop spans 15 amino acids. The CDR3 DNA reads TGTGCCAGCAGCTTAGGTCCGGCAGGACACTACGAGCAGTACTTC. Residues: CASSLGPAGHYEQYF.

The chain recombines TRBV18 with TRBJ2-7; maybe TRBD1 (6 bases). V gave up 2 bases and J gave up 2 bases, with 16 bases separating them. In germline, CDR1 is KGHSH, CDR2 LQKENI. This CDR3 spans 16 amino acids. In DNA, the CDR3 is TGTGCCAGCTCACCAACCCGGAGTTCAGGGGCCTACGAGCAGTACTTC. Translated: CASSPTRSSGAYEQYF.

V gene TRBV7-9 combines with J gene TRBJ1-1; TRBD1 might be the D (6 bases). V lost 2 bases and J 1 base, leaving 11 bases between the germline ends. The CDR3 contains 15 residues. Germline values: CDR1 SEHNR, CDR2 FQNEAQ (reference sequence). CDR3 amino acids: CASSLQRTANTEAFF. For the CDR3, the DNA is TGTGCCAGCAGCTTACAGCGGACAGCGAACACTGAAGCTTTCTTT.

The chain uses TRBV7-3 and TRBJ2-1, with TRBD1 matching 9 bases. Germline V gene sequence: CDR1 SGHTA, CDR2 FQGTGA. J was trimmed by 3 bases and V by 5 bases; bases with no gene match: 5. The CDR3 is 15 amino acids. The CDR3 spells CASSLVTGGYNEQFF. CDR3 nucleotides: TGTGCCAGCAGCCTGGTGACAGGGGGCTACAATGAGCAGTTCTTC.

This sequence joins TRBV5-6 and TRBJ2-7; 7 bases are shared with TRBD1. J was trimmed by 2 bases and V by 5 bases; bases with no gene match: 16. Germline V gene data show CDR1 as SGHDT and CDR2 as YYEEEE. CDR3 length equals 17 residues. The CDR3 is CASSLKTKPTGAYEQYF. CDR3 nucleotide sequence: TGTGCCAGCAGTTTGAAAACAAAACCCACAGGGGCCTACGAGCAGTACTTC.

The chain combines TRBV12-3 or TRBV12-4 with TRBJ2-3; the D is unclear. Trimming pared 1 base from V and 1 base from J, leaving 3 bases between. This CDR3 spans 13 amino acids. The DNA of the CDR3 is TGTGCCAGCAGTTTAGTAGGCACAGATACGCAGTATTTT. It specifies CASSLVGTDTQYF.

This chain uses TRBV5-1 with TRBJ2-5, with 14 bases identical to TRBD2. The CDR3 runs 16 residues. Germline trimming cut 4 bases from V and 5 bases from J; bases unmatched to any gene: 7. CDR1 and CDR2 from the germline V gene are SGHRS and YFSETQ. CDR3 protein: CASSHGTSGSWETQYF. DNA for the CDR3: TGCGCCAGCAGCCATGGGACTAGCGGGAGTTGGGAGACCCAGTACTTC.

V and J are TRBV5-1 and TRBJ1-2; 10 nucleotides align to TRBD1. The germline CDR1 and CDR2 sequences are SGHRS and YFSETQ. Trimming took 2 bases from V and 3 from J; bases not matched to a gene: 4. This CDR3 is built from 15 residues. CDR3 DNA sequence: TGCGCCAGCAGCTTCGGGACAGGGGAGCACTATGGCTACACCTTC. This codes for CASSFGTGEHYGYTF.

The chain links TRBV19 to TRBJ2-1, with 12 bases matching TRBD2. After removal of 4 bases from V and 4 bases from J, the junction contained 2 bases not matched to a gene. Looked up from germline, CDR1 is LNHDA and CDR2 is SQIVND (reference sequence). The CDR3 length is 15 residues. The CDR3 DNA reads TGTGCCAGTAGTACGCTAGCGGGAGGGTACAATGAGCAGTTCTTC. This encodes CASSTLAGGYNEQFF.

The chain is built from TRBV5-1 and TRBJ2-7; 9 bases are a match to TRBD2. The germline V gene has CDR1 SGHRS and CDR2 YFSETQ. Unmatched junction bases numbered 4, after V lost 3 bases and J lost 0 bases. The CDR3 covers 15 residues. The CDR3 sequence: CASSWLAGSSYEQYF. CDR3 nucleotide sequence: TGCGCCAGCAGCTGGCTAGCGGGGAGCTCCTACGAGCAGTACTTC.

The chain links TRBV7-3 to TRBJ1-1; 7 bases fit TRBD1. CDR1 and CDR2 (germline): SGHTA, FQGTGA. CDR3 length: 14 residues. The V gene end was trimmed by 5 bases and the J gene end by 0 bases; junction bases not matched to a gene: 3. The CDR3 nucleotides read TGTGCCAGCAGCCCGGGACAGCTGAACACTGAAGCTTTCTTT. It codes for CASSPGQLNTEAFF.

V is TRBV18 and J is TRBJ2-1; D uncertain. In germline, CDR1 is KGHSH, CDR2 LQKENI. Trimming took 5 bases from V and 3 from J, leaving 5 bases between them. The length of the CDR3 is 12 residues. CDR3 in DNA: TGTGCCAGCTCAGAGAACTACAATGAGCAGTTCTTC. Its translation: CASSENYNEQFF.

The CDR3 DNA reads as TGTGCCAGCAGTACGGCAGGAAATTATGGCTACACCTTC. Protein sequence: CASSTAGNYGYTF. The chain carries TRBV27 and TRBJ1-2; D is uncertain. CDR1 is MNHEY, CDR2 SMNVEV, per germline (reference sequence). The CDR3 covers 13 residues. V was cut by 5 bases and J by 5 bases, with 12 bases left in between.

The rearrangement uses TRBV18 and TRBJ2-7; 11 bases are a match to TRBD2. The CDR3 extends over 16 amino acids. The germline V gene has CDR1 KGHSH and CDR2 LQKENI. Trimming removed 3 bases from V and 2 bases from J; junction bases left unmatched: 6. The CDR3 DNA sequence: TGTGCCAGCTCACCGCCTGGACTAGCGGGTACCTACGAGCAGTACTTC. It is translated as CASSPPGLAGTYEQYF.

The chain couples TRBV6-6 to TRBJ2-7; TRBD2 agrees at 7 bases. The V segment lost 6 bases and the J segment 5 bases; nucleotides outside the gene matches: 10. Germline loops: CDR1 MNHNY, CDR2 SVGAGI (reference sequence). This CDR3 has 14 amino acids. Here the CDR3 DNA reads TGTGCCAGCAGGTGGGGAGGGACTCGGGACGAGCAGTACTTC. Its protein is CASRWGGTRDEQYF.